The clone carrying this T cell receptor (beta chain) was found once. Its target is not known. TCRdb fed the reads into MiXCR, producing one record per CDR3 protein. This table holds about 180,000 distinct CDR3 sequences, about a fifth found once. CDR3 size: 16 residues. After removal of 4 bases from V and 3 bases from J, the junction contained 5 bases not matched to a gene. The V gene's germline CDR1 is MGHRA and CDR2 YSYEKL. This record belongs to a study of T cell repertoires in cytomegalovirus infection. Findings and limits, study-wide: Dominating the ex vivo response were TCR beta clonotypes that were CMV-specific and HLA-C-restricted.

The sample consisted of CD8+ T cells from cultured PBMCs, taken from culture after CMV antigen stimulation. The receptor's source is a human donor in good health (CMV status not recorded). Some clones in this sample may be carry-over from other donors' samples. The chain couples TRBV4-1 to TRBJ1-6, with 8 bases identical to TRBD1. CDR3 DNA: TGCGCCAGCAGCCGGCAGGGGGCGCGCTATAATTCACCCCTCCACTTT. Its protein is CASSRQGARYNSPLHF.